This T cell receptor beta chain is drawn from a study of blood T cell repertoires in COVID-19. The protocol was immunoSEQ multiplex PCR, while the TCRdb copy is restricted to in-frame clones and leaves out a portion. The table shows approximately 99,000 clones, with about 90% occurring only once. J lost 1 base, V lost 6 bases, and 5 bases had no gene match. CDR1 is MNHNY and CDR2 is SVGAGI in the germline V gene (reference sequence). CDR3 size: 14 residues. V gene TRBV6-6 combines with J gene TRBJ2-5; 7 bases are shared with TRBD1. This TCR derives from a human donor in a cohort sampled during active COVID-19. The sequenced material came from peripheral blood. Here the CDR3 reads CASSTGTVQETQYF. As DNA, the CDR3 is TGTGCCAGCAGCACAGGGACAGTCCAAGAGACCCAGTACTTC.